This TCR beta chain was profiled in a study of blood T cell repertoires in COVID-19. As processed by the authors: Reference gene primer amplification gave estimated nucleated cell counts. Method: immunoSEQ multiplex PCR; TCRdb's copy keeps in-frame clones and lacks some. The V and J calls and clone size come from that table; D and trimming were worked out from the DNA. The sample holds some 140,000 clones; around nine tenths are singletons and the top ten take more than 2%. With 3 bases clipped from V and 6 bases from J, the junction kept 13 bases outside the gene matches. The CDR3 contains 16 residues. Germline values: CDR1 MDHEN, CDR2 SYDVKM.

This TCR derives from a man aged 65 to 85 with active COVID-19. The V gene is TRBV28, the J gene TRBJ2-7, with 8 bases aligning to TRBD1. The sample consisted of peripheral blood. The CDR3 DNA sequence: TGTGCCAGCAGTTTCCCTGACAGGGGCGGTATAGGCGAGCAGTACTTC. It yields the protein CASSFPDRGGIGEQYF.